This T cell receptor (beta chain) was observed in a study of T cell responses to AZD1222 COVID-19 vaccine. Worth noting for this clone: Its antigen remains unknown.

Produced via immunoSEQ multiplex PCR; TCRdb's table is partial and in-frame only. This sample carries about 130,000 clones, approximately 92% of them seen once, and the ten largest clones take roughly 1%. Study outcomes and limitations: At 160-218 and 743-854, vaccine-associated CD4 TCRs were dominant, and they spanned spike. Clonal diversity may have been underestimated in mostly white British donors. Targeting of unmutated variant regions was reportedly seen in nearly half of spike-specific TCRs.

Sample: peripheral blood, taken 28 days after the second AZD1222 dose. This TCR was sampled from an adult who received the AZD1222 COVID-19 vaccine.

CDR3 in DNA: TGTGCCAGCAGCCCGACACTAGCGGGAGCCTACAATGAGCAGTTCTTC. It specifies CASSPTLAGAYNEQFF. This rearrangement joins TRBV7-2 to TRBJ2-1; 11 bases map to TRBD2. J gave up 2 bases and V 5 bases, and 5 bases lay outside the gene matches. Germline V gene data show CDR1 as SGHTA and CDR2 as FQGNSA. The CDR3 extends over 16 amino acids.